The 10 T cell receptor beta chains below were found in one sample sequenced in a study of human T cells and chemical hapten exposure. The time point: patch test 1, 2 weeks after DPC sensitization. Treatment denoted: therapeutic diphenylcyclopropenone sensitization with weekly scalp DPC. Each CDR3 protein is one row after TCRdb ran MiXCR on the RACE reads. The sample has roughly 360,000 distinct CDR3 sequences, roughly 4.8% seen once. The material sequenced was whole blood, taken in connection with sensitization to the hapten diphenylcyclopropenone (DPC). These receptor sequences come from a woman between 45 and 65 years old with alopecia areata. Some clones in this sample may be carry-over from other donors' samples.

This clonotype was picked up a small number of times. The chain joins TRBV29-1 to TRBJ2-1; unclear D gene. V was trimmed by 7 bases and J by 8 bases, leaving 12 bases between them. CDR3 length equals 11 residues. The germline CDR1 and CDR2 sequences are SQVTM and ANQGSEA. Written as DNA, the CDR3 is TGCAGCGCCGCGGTCGGGCATGAGCAGTTCTTC. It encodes CSAAVGHEQFF.

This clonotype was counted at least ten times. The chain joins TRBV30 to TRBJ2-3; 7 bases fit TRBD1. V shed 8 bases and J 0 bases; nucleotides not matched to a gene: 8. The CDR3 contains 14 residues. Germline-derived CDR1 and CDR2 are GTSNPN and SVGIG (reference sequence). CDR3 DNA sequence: TGTGCCCTTAACAGGGGTCCTAGCACAGATACGCAGTATTTT. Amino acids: CALNRGPSTDTQYF.

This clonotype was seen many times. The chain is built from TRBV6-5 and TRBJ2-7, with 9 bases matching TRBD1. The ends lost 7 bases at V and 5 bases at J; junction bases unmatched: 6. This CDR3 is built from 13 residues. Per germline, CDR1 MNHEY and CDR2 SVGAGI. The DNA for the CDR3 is TGTGCCAGCACCTACAGGACAGGGGACGAGCAGTACTTC. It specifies CASTYRTGDEQYF.

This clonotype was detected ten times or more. The CDR3 sequence is CASSYPQGARGYNEQFF. CDR3 bases: TGTGCCAGCAGTTACCCCCAAGGAGCCAGGGGCTACAATGAGCAGTTCTTC. This chain links TRBV6-6 with TRBJ2-1; TRBD1 is a possible D gene (6 bases). Per the germline V gene, CDR1 is MNHNY and CDR2 is SVGAGI (reference sequence). V lost 2 bases to trimming and J lost 3 bases, with 17 bases between them. The length of the CDR3 is 17 residues.

CDR3 nucleotide sequence: TGCAGTGCTTCAACTCCAGGGGGCAATCAGCCCCAGCATTTT. As protein: CSASTPGGNQPQHF. The V call is TRBV20-1, the J call TRBJ1-5; perhaps TRBD1 as D (6 bases). V was clipped by 5 bases and J by 2 bases, with 13 bases between them. This CDR3 has 14 amino acids. Germline V lookup: CDR1 DFQATT, CDR2 SNEGSKA (reference sequence).

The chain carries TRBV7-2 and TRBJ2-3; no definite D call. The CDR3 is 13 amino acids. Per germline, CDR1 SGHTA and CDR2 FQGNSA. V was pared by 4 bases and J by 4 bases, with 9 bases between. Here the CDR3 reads CASSSAPPDTQYF. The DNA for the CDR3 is TGTGCCAGCAGCTCAGCCCCCCCAGATACGCAGTATTTT.

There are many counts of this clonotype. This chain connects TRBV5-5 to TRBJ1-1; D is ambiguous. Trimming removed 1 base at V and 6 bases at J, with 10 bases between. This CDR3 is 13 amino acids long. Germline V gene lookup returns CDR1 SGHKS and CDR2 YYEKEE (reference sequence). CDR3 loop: CASSLNTVSEAFF. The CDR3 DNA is TGTGCCAGCAGCTTGAATACGGTTTCTGAAGCTTTCTTT.

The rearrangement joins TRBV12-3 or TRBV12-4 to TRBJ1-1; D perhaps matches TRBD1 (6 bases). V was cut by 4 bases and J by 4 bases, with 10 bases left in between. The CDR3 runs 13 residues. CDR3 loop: CASSYTGPTEAFF. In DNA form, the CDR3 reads TGTGCCAGCAGTTATACAGGGCCCACTGAAGCTTTCTTT.

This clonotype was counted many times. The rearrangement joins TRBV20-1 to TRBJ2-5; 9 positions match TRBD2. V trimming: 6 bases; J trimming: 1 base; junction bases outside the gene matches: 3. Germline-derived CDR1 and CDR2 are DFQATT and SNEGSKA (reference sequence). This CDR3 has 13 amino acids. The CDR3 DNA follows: TGCAGTGCCGAAGCGGGGGGCCAAGAGACCCAGTACTTC. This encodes CSAEAGGQETQYF.

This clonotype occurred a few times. The CDR3 reads CSPGGVGTEAFF. CDR3 bases: TGCAGCCCGGGGGGGGTTGGAACTGAAGCTTTCTTT. This rearrangement joins TRBV29-1 to TRBJ1-1; tentatively, D is TRBD1 (5 bases). The V gene lost 8 bases and the J gene lost 5 bases, with 15 bases spanning the gap. CDR3 length equals 12 residues. The germline CDR1 and CDR2 sequences are SQVTM and ANQGSEA.